Listed here are 21 T cell receptor beta chains from one sample, sequenced in a study of blood T cell repertoires in COVID-19 (TCRdb year 2020). The library was generated by the immunoSEQ multiplex PCR assay. Here the immuneACCESS table is served through TCRdb, limited to in-frame sequences with V and J called. Missing clones are a known gap in these copies; in checked studies unresolved V genes cover under half, and the rest lacks a known reason. In all, the sample holds fewer than 400,000 clones, and roughly 88% of those were seen once. Around 2.2% of the sample goes to the ten largest clones. Sequences were obtained from PBMCs or T cells enriched from blood (not recorded which). The receptors come from a man younger than 40 who had recovered from COVID-19.

The chain uses TRBV11-2 and TRBJ2-2; 10 bases are a match to TRBD2. The CDR3 runs 17 residues. Germline V gives CDR1 SGHAT, CDR2 FQNNGV. The J segment lost 4 bases and the V segment lost 1 base, leaving 6 bases of the junction unmatched. The CDR3 protein is CASSLALLAGATGELFF. The DNA of the CDR3 is TGTGCCAGCAGCTTAGCCCTCCTAGCGGGAGCCACCGGGGAGCTGTTTTTT.

This chain connects TRBV3-1 (or the pseudogene TRBV3-2) to TRBJ1-1, with 7 bases aligning to TRBD1. Germline CDR1 and CDR2: LGHDT and YNNKEL (reference sequence). Germline trimming cut 4 bases from V and 6 bases from J; bases unmatched to any gene: 8. This CDR3 has 14 residues. DNA of the CDR3: TGTGCCAGCAGCCCGACAGGGAAGGGCTCTGAAGCTTTCTTT. It specifies CASSPTGKGSEAFF.

This clone was recorded once. This chain joins TRBV7-9 and TRBJ2-1; 7 positions match TRBD2. The V and J ends lost 2 bases and 7 bases, in that order; junction bases with no gene match: 8. Per the germline V gene, CDR1 is SEHNR and CDR2 is FQNEAQ (reference sequence). The CDR3 runs to 15 residues. The CDR3 reads CASSLRAGKSNEQFF. The CDR3 bases are TGTGCCAGCAGCTTAAGAGCGGGGAAGTCAAATGAGCAGTTCTTC.

The chain carries TRBV12-3 or TRBV12-4 and TRBJ1-2; D gene unclear. Trimming took off 4 bases at V and 8 bases at J, with 8 bases between the two ends. The CDR3 runs to 11 residues. The CDR3 region is CASSYAGGYTF. CDR3 coding DNA: TGTGCCAGCAGTTATGCGGGGGGCTACACCTTC.

The rearrangement links TRBV7-2 to TRBJ1-6; D uncertain. Trimming pared 1 base from V and 7 bases from J, leaving 8 bases between. From germline, CDR1 is SGHTA and CDR2 FQGNSA. The CDR3 is 14 amino acids. The CDR3 reads CASSLGGNNSPLHF. The CDR3 nucleotides are TGTGCCAGCAGCTTAGGAGGGAACAATTCACCCCTCCACTTT.

This clone was counted once. This chain uses TRBV19 with TRBJ1-2; a weak D match, TRBD1 (5 bases). This CDR3 spans 15 amino acids. V lost 5 bases to trimming and J lost 2 bases, with 15 bases between them. Germline V gives CDR1 LNHDA, CDR2 SQIVND (reference sequence). DNA of the CDR3: TGTGCCAGTAGTCCCCCTGGGACTTCCAACTATGGCTACACCTTC. This sequence encodes CASSPPGTSNYGYTF.

The chain links TRBV5-1 to TRBJ2-2; D is undetermined. CDR1 and CDR2 (germline): SGHRS, YFSETQ. Between the trimmed V and J ends, which lost 5 bases and 7 bases, there was a span of 12 bases. The CDR3 consists of 13 residues. CDR3: CASRVSAIGELFF. The CDR3 DNA reads as TGCGCCAGCAGGGTCAGCGCTATCGGGGAGCTGTTTTTT. Based on the CDR3 plus reference TRBV5-1 and TRBJ2-2, the full variable domain is KAGVTQTPRYLIKTRGQQVTLSCSPISGHRSVSWYQQTPGQGLQFLFEYFSETQRNKGNFPGRFSGRQFSNSRSEMNVSTLELGDSALYLCASRVSAIGELFFGEGSRLTVL.

The CDR3 region is CASKRQGSYGYTF. DNA for the CDR3: TGTGCCAGTAAGAGGCAGGGAAGCTATGGCTACACCTTC. J is TRBJ1-2 and V is TRBV19; D may be TRBD1 (5 bases). The germline V and J ends were trimmed by 7 bases and 4 bases, with 13 bases remaining between them. Germline-derived CDR1 and CDR2 are LNHDA and SQIVND (reference sequence). This CDR3 has 13 amino acids.

The chain uses TRBV7-3 and TRBJ2-2, with TRBD2 as a possible D gene (6 bases). Between the trimmed V and J ends, which lost 6 bases and 0 bases, there was a span of 14 bases. This CDR3 is built from 16 residues. Per germline, CDR1 SGHTA and CDR2 FQGTGA. The CDR3 coding sequence is TGTGCCAGCAGTAATAACGGGGGAGCGAACACCGGGGAGCTGTTTTTT. This sequence encodes CASSNNGGANTGELFF.

This clone was seen once. This sequence joins TRBV18 and TRBJ1-5; no firm D call. Trimming shortened V by 6 bases and J by 2 bases, and 5 bases separated the two germline ends. The V gene's germline CDR1 is KGHSH and CDR2 LQKENI. The CDR3 spans 12 residues. Written as DNA, the CDR3 is TGTGCCAGCTCCTCAGGCAATCAGCCCCAGCATTTT. Its protein is CASSSGNQPQHF.

In DNA form, the CDR3 reads TGTGCCAGCAGCTCTCGGACTAGCGGAAACTACGAGCAGTACTTC. This translates into CASSSRTSGNYEQYF. V usage is TRBV7-9 and J usage is TRBJ2-7, with 10 bases identical to TRBD2. The junction had 6 bases not matched to a gene; V was cut back by 4 bases and J by 3 bases. The CDR3 is 15 amino acids. Germline-derived CDR1 and CDR2 are SEHNR and FQNEAQ (reference sequence).

This clone was counted a few times. The chain carries TRBV30 and TRBJ2-7; TRBD1 agrees at 10 bases. Trimming cost V 4 bases and J 2 bases; bases outside gene matches: 2. Germline CDR1 GTSNPN, CDR2 SVGIG (reference sequence). This CDR3 has 13 amino acids. CDR3 in DNA: TGTGCCTGGATCGGACAGGGGGCCTACGAGCAGTACTTC. As protein: CAWIGQGAYEQYF.

The genes are TRBV28 and TRBJ1-1; TRBD1 matches 8 bases. The CDR3 length is 13 residues. Germline CDR1 reads MDHEN; CDR2 reads SYDVKM. V dropped 5 bases and J dropped 8; count of bases not matched to a gene: 7. CDR3 in DNA: TGTGCCAGCAGTAATTCGGACAGGGCAGAAGCTTTCTTT. Amino acid sequence: CASSNSDRAEAFF.

V is TRBV19 and J is TRBJ1-5; D is uncertain. V lost 2 bases and J 1 base, leaving 18 bases between the germline ends. The CDR3 loop spans 18 amino acids. CDR1 is LNHDA and CDR2 is SQIVND in the germline V gene (reference sequence). Here the CDR3 DNA reads TGTGCCAGTAGTATAAGTCTCTGGTATTCGGGGAGCAATCAGCCCCAGCATTTT. Translating it yields CASSISLWYSGSNQPQHF.

The chain employs TRBV29-1 and TRBJ2-3; a possible D gene is TRBD1 (6 bases). This CDR3 spans 13 amino acids. V gave up 2 bases and J gave up 1 base, with 7 bases separating them. Germline CDR1 and CDR2: SQVTM and ANQGSEA. CDR3 nucleotide sequence: TGCAGCGTTGAACACAGGGGCACAGATACGCAGTATTTT. Encoded protein: CSVEHRGTDTQYF.

The chain recombines TRBV5-1 with TRBJ2-5; possible D gene TRBD1, 6 bases. The V end lost 2 bases, the J end lost 2 bases, and 10 bases lay between the germline ends. The germline V gene encodes CDR1 SGHRS and CDR2 YFSETQ. This CDR3 region has 14 residues. CDR3 residues: CASSLQGVQETQYF. The CDR3 nucleotides are TGCGCCAGCAGCTTACAGGGAGTACAAGAGACCCAGTACTTC.

This chain connects TRBV2 to TRBJ1-4, with 9 bases lining up with TRBD1. V trimming: 5 bases; J trimming: 7 bases; junction bases outside the gene matches: 8. CDR1 is SNHLY and CDR2 is FYNNEI in the germline V gene. The CDR3 runs 15 residues. The chain's CDR3 is CASSSTGQGIEKLFF. CDR3 DNA sequence: TGTGCCAGCAGTTCTACGGGACAGGGTATTGAAAAACTGTTTTTT.

The chain couples TRBV30 to TRBJ2-3, with 8 bases matching TRBD1. The junction had 7 bases not matched to a gene; V was cut back by 1 base and J by 4 bases. There are 15 residues in the CDR3. Germline CDR1 reads GTSNPN; CDR2 reads SVGIG (reference sequence). CDR3 coding DNA: TGTGCCTGGAGTGGACAGGGGTCTAGGGCAGATACGCAGTATTTT. It specifies CAWSGQGSRADTQYF.

The rearrangement uses TRBV5-4 and TRBJ1-2; D might be TRBD1 (5 bases). The CDR3 is made up of 14 amino acids. Germline lookup yields CDR1 SGHNT and CDR2 YYREEE (reference sequence). V gave up 4 bases and J gave up 0 bases, with 10 bases separating them. The CDR3 region has the DNA TGTGCCAGCAGCCCGGCGGGGGCTAACTATGGCTACACCTTC. Translation gives CASSPAGANYGYTF.

This chain connects TRBV5-4 to TRBJ2-7; D gene ambiguous. V was clipped by 3 bases and J by 0 bases, with 4 bases between them. Germline V gene data show CDR1 as SGHNT and CDR2 as YYREEE (reference sequence). The CDR3 has 12 residues. The CDR3 sequence is CASSYNSYEQYF. The CDR3 bases are TGTGCCAGCAGCTATAACTCCTACGAGCAGTACTTC.

The chain recombines TRBV19 with TRBJ1-4; 9 nucleotides align to TRBD1. V lost 4 bases, J lost 4 bases, and 4 bases stayed unmatched. CDR1 LNHDA and CDR2 SQIVND come from the germline V gene (reference sequence). The CDR3 runs 15 residues. CDR3 in amino acids: CASSTETGGNEKLFF. In nucleotides, the CDR3 is TGTGCCAGTAGTACCGAGACAGGGGGTAATGAAAAACTGTTTTTT.